Detailed here is one TCR beta chain. As yet, its antigen is unknown. CDR1 and CDR2 from the germline V gene are MDHEN and SYDVKM. V dropped 2 bases and J dropped 5 bases, with 12 bases sitting between them. This CDR3 has 15 residues. This specimen belongs to a study of cytomegalovirus exposure and HLA in healthy donors. The study's findings and limits: The only immune exposure information that was available was CMV serostatus.

60 Vbeta and 13 Jbeta primers were used in PCR. Only in-frame clones appear in the TCRdb table, and some are missing; sequencing was by immunoSEQ multiplex PCR. The sample includes 100,000 to 150,000 clones, around four fifths seen only once; the top ten take 30%. The sample consisted of PBMCs. The genes are TRBV28 and TRBJ1-4, with D possibly TRBD1 on 5 matching bases. The receptor comes from a man in his 60s in good health and CMV-seropositive. CDR3 nucleotides: TGTGCCAGCAGTTTAGGGGGGGGTGCGAATGAAAAACTGTTTTTT. This translates into CASSLGGGANEKLFF.